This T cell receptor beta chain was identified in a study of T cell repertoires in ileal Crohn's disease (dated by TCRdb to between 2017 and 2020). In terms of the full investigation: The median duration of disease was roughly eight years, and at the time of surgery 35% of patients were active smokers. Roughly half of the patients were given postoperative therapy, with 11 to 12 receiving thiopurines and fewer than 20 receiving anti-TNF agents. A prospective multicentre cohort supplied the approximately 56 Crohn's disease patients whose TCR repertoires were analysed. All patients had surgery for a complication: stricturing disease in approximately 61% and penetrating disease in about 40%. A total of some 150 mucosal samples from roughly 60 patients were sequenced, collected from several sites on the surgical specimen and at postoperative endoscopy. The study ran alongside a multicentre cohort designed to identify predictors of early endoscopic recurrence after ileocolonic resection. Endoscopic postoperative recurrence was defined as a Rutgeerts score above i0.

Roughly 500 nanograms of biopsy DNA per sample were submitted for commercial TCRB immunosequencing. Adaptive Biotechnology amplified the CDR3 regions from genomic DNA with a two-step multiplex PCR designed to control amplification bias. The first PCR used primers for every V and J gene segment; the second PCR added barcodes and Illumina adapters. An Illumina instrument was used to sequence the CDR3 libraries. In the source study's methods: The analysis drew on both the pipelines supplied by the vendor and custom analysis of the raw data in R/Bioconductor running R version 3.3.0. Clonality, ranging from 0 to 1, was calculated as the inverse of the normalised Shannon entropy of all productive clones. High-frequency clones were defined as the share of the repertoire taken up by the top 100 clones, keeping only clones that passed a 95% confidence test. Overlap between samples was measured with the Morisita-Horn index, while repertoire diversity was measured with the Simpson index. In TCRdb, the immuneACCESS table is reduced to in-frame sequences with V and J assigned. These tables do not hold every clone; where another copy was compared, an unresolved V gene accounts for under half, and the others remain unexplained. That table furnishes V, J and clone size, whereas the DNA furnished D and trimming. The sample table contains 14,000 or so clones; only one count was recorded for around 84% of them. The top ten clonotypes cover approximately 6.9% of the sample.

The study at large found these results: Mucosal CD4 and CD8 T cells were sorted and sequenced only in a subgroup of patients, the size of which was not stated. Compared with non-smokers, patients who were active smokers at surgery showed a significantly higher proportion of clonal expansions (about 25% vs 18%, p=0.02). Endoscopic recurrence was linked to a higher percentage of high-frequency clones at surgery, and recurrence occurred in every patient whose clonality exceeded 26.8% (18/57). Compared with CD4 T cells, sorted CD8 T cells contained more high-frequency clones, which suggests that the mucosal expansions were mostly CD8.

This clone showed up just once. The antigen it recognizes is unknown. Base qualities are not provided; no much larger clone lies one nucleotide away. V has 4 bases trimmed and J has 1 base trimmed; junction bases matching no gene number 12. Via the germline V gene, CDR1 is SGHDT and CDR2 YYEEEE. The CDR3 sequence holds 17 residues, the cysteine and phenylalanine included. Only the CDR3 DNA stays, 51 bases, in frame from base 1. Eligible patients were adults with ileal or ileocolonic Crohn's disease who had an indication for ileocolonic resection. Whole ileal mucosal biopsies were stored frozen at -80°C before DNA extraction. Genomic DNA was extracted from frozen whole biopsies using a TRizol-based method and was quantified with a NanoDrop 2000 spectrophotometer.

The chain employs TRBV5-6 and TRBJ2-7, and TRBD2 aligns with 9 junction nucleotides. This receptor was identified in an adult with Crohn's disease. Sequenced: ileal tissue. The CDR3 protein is CASSLRLILAGSYEQYF. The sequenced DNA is TGTGCCAGCAGCCTGCGCCTGATTCTAGCGGGGTCCTACGAGCAGTACTTC.